This note documents a single T cell receptor beta chain sequence. Its antigen remains unidentified. Germline V gene sequence: CDR1 MNHEY, CDR2 SMNVEV (reference sequence). The germline V and J ends were trimmed by 2 bases and 4 bases, with 13 bases remaining between them. The CDR3 is 15 residues long. The data belong to a study of T cell responses to AZD1222 COVID-19 vaccine. Using immunoSEQ multiplex PCR, the repertoire was profiled, and TCRdb retains in-frame clones only, with some absent. The sample lists 150,000 or so clones, roughly four fifths seen once, with around 4.1% in the top ten. Study findings and constraints: It should be noted that donors were predominantly white British and more often female, and clonal diversity was possibly underestimated. There were repertoire samples only from the period after the peak T cell response. Only 5 to 7 AZD1222 recipients were seropositive at baseline.

The sequencing used peripheral blood, collected on day 0 of MenACWY control vaccination. V usage is TRBV27 and J usage is TRBJ2-3, with a possible D match to TRBD2 (6 bases). The source of this sequence is an adult in good health. For the CDR3, the DNA is TGTGCCAGCAGTTTAATTGGGGGGTGGTCAGATACGCAGTATTTT. Its translation is CASSLIGGWSDTQYF.